The 20 T cell receptor beta chains presented below share a single source sample, sequenced in a study of Ad26.COV2.S vaccination and SARS-CoV-2 variants. Treatment given: roughly 18 received Ad26.COV2.S at low or high dose, single or two shots; about 5 received placebo; per-sample allocation not given. Samples were taken on day 63 after the first vaccine or placebo injection. Generated by immunoSEQ multiplex PCR, the TCRdb table keeps only in-frame clones and is missing some. The profile covers about 350,000 clones, with around 83% appearing a single time and roughly 3.5% taken by the ten largest. Sequenced material: peripheral blood, taken in a trial of Ad26.COV2.S vaccine versus placebo. All receptors come from a person between 18 and 65 years old who received the Ad26.COV2.S COVID-19 vaccine or a placebo.

The gene calls are TRBV3-1 (or the pseudogene TRBV3-2) and TRBJ2-2, with D uncertain. Germline CDR1 reads LGHDT; CDR2 reads YNNKEL (reference sequence). The ends were cut back, 2 bases at V and 4 bases at J, with 17 bases in the middle. This CDR3 has 17 amino acids. CDR3 region: CASSQKIGAQTTGELFF. The CDR3 DNA is TGTGCCAGCAGCCAAAAAATCGGCGCTCAGACCACCGGGGAGCTGTTTTTT.

The J gene is TRBJ1-2, the V gene TRBV30; TRBD1 matches 8 bases. Germline V gene lookup returns CDR1 GTSNPN and CDR2 SVGIG (reference sequence). The V and J ends lost 4 bases and 4 bases, in that order; junction bases with no gene match: 8. This CDR3 comprises 14 residues. CDR3 region: CAWNRDRGFYGYTF. The CDR3 DNA sequence: TGTGCCTGGAATAGAGACAGGGGTTTCTATGGCTACACCTTC. Full variable domain (outside the CDR3, taken from reference TRBV30 and TRBJ1-2): SQTIHQWPATLVQPVGSPLSLECTVEGTSNPNLYWYRQAAGRGLQLLFYSVGIGQISSEVPQNLSASRPQDRQFILSSKKLLLSDSGFYLCAWNRDRGFYGYTFGSGTRLTVV.

This chain joins TRBV30 and TRBJ2-5, with D maybe TRBD1 (6 bases). CDR1 is GTSNPN and CDR2 is SVGIG in the germline V gene (reference sequence). This CDR3 comprises 13 residues. Trimming removed 2 bases from V and 5 bases from J, with 12 bases in between. The chain's CDR3 is CAWSPQGFETQYF. CDR3 nucleotide sequence: TGTGCCTGGAGTCCGCAGGGGTTCGAGACCCAGTACTTC. Full variable domain (missing parts from reference TRBV30 and TRBJ2-5): SQTIHQWPATLVQPVGSPLSLECTVEGTSNPNLYWYRQAAGRGLQLLFYSVGIGQISSEVPQNLSASRPQDRQFILSSKKLLLSDSGFYLCAWSPQGFETQYFGPGTRLLVL.

The chain combines TRBV7-9 with TRBJ1-1; 10 bases match TRBD1. The CDR3 extends over 16 amino acids. Per germline, CDR1 SEHNR and CDR2 FQNEAQ (reference sequence). The junction had 7 bases not matched to a gene; V was cut back by 5 bases and J by 1 base. The DNA for the CDR3 is TGTGCCAGCAGCCCACGTTGGGACAGGGGGAACACTGAAGCTTTCTTT. The encoded protein is CASSPRWDRGNTEAFF.

J is TRBJ1-2 and V is TRBV5-1; the D gene is possibly TRBD1 (5 bases). CDR1 and CDR2 (germline): SGHRS, YFSETQ. V lost 5 bases to trimming and J lost 0 bases, with 11 bases between them. CDR3 length: 14 amino acids. CDR3 region: CASSSAGTNYGYTF. In DNA form, the CDR3 reads TGCGCCAGCAGTTCCGCAGGGACTAACTATGGCTACACCTTC.

The rearrangement joins TRBV28 to TRBJ2-5, with D possibly being TRBD2 (5 bases). Germline V lookup: CDR1 MDHEN, CDR2 SYDVKM. V lost 3 bases, J lost 3 bases, and 11 bases lay in between. This CDR3 contains 14 residues. CDR3: CASSFRQAEETQYF. Here the CDR3 DNA reads TGTGCCAGCAGTTTCAGGCAAGCGGAAGAGACCCAGTACTTC.

The chain uses TRBV5-1 and TRBJ2-2, with 10 nucleotides matching TRBD2. This CDR3 region has 15 residues. Trimming cost V 0 bases and J 8 bases; bases outside gene matches: 4. From germline, CDR1 is SGHRS and CDR2 YFSETQ. CDR3 bases: TGCGCCAGCAGCTTGGCGCTAGCGGGAGAGGGGGAGCTGTTTTTT. It encodes CASSLALAGEGELFF. The full variable domain, with the rest looked up from reference TRBV5-1 and TRBJ2-2, is KAGVTQTPRYLIKTRGQQVTLSCSPISGHRSVSWYQQTPGQGLQFLFEYFSETQRNKGNFPGRFSGRQFSNSRSEMNVSTLELGDSALYLCASSLALAGEGELFFGEGSRLTVL.

The chain has TRBV19 and TRBJ2-2; D is perhaps TRBD1 (5 bases). The CDR3 has 17 amino acids. Germline V CDR1 and CDR2: LNHDA, SQIVND (reference sequence). V was pared by 7 bases and J by 5 bases, with 23 bases between. The DNA of the CDR3 is TGTGCCAGTACTTGGGTACGAGGCGGAGCAGGGACCGGGGAGCTGTTTTTT. Protein product: CASTWVRGGAGTGELFF.

The chain has TRBV28 and TRBJ2-5; no clear D. CDR1 and CDR2 (germline): MDHEN, SYDVKM. The CDR3 spans 13 residues. V gave up 4 bases and J gave up 2 bases, with 8 bases separating them. The CDR3 is CASSSEQQETQYF. CDR3 DNA sequence: TGTGCCAGCAGTTCGGAGCAGCAAGAGACCCAGTACTTC.

The chain has TRBV11-2 and TRBJ2-7; D may match TRBD1 or TRBD2 (5 bases each). Germline CDR1 reads SGHAT; CDR2 reads FQNNGV. The CDR3 is made up of 15 amino acids. Trimming stripped 5 bases from V and 3 bases from J, with 17 bases between. The chain's CDR3 is CASSPLGADDYEQYF. The CDR3 nucleotides are TGTGCCAGCAGCCCCCTCGGGGCCGATGACTACGAGCAGTACTTC.

This chain links TRBV6-2 or TRBV6-3 with TRBJ2-1, with D perhaps TRBD2 (5 bases). V was clipped by 5 bases and J by 7 bases, with 18 bases between them. The CDR3 runs 15 residues. CDR1 and CDR2 from the germline V gene are MNHEY and SVGEGT. The CDR3 DNA reads TGTGCCAGCAGTCTCACTAGTTTCTATGAGAATGAGCAGTTCTTC. Translating it yields CASSLTSFYENEQFF.

The chain links TRBV15 to TRBJ2-7; 12 bases match TRBD1. The V gene end was trimmed by 5 bases and the J gene end by 3 bases; junction bases not matched to a gene: 8. The germline V gene has CDR1 LNHNV and CDR2 YYDKDF (reference sequence). CDR3 length equals 16 residues. Here the CDR3 reads CATSLIGTGGFYEQYF. DNA for the CDR3: TGTGCCACCAGCCTAATCGGGACAGGGGGCTTCTACGAGCAGTACTTC.

The V gene is TRBV20-1, the J gene TRBJ2-4, with D uncertain. CDR3 length: 14 amino acids. With 3 bases removed from V and 6 bases from J, the gap between germline ends came to 15 bases. Germline CDR1 is DFQATT and CDR2 is SNEGSKA (reference sequence). CDR3 bases: TGCAGTGCTAGTGGCAAGCCAACGAGAAACATTCAGTACTTC. Its protein product is CSASGKPTRNIQYF.

The genes are TRBV18 and TRBJ1-1; 8 nucleotides align to TRBD1. Per the germline V gene, CDR1 is KGHSH and CDR2 is LQKENI. J gave up 3 bases and V 6 bases, and 6 bases lay outside the gene matches. The CDR3 totals 14 residues. This CDR3 is CASSLLDRDTEAFF. The CDR3 DNA reads TGTGCCAGCTCCCTTTTGGACAGGGACACTGAAGCTTTCTTT. Combining the CDR3 with reference TRBV18 and TRBJ1-1 gives the whole variable domain NAGVMQNPRHLVRRRGQEARLRCSPMKGHSHVYWYRQLPEEGLKFMVYLQKENIIDESGMPKERFSAEFPKEGPSILRIQQVVRGDSAAYFCASSLLDRDTEAFFGQGTRLTVV.

The V gene is TRBV6-2 or TRBV6-3, the J gene TRBJ1-2; no clear D. CDR1 is MNHEY, CDR2 SVGEGT, per germline. The germline V and J ends were trimmed by 6 bases and 1 base, with 9 bases remaining between them. The CDR3 contains 13 residues. CDR3 coding DNA: TGTGCCAGCAGCCACGGGGTTAACTATGGCTACACCTTC. It specifies CASSHGVNYGYTF.

The chain links TRBV11-2 to TRBJ1-4; a weak D match, TRBD1 (6 bases). Per germline, CDR1 SGHAT and CDR2 FQNNGV. CDR3 length: 14 amino acids. The V and J ends lost 5 bases and 8 bases respectively, with 15 bases between them. DNA of the CDR3: TGTGCCAGCAGCAACCCTGGGGGGGGCGAAAAACTGTTTTTT. It encodes CASSNPGGGEKLFF.

This chain links TRBV2 with TRBJ2-2; 11 bases are shared with TRBD1. V gave up 11 bases and J gave up 7 bases; unmatched junction bases: 6. This CDR3 spans 13 amino acids. Germline CDR1 SNHLY, CDR2 FYNNEI. This chain's CDR3 is CAGRDRGVGELFF. The CDR3 nucleotides read TGTGCCGGGCGGGACAGGGGGGTCGGGGAGCTGTTTTTT.

The genes are TRBV19 and TRBJ1-2, with a weak D call TRBD1 (5 bases). Germline CDR1 and CDR2: LNHDA and SQIVND (reference sequence). Trimming left V 6 bases short and J 2 bases short, with 19 bases between. This CDR3 has 16 amino acids. The CDR3 DNA sequence: TGTGCCAGTAGCTTCCGGGACTTAGGGCTCAACTATGGCTACACCTTC. It yields the protein CASSFRDLGLNYGYTF.

This clone occurred a few times. Here the CDR3 DNA reads TGTGCCAGCAGTTACTCTGACTCCTCTCCAGTTGTTAACTATGGCTACACCTTC. This encodes CASSYSDSSPVVNYGYTF. The chain links TRBV6-2 or TRBV6-3 to TRBJ1-2; no clear D. CDR3 length equals 18 residues. Trimming pared 0 bases from V and 1 base from J, leaving 18 bases between. Germline lookup yields CDR1 MNHEY and CDR2 SVGEGT.

This chain links TRBV5-1 with TRBJ1-1, with D perhaps matching TRBD1 (6 bases). The CDR3 extends over 14 amino acids. Trimming took off 4 bases at V and 0 bases at J, with 10 bases between the two ends. Germline assignment: CDR1 SGHRS and CDR2 YFSETQ. The CDR3 protein is CASSQDRLNTEAFF. DNA of the CDR3: TGCGCCAGCAGCCAAGACAGGTTGAACACTGAAGCTTTCTTT.